This TCR beta chain came from a study of a mutant IDH1 vaccine in newly diagnosed glioma. Findings of the study overall: Apparently unrelated to pseudoprogression were changes in the top peripheral T cell clonotypes.

On this clone: Its antigen remains unidentified.

The germline V gene encodes CDR1 SGHAT and CDR2 FQNNGV. The CDR3 contains 18 residues. V lost 3 bases, J lost 3 bases, and 24 bases lay in between. Sequencing was performed with immunoSEQ multiplex PCR; in TCRdb, only in-frame clones are kept and a portion is missing. The sample holds around 27,000 clones, around 73% seen once. Documented time point: week 11, during vaccination. With topical imiquimod, each dose of the vaccine consisted of 300 ug of mutant IDH1 20-mer peptide. The donor cohort comprised cases of new WHO grade 3 or 4 IDH1-mutant, ATRX-lost astrocytoma. The chain uses TRBV11-2 and TRBJ2-7, with D hard to call. This specimen was PBMCs, taken from a glioma patient whose treatment included an IDH1 peptide vaccine. The receptor comes from a woman aged 18-29 years with glioma. The DNA of the CDR3 is TGTGCCAGCAGCTTCCCTGAACCTACGGGCCTTACCTACTACGAGCAGTACTTC. It encodes CASSFPEPTGLTYYEQYF.